This is a list of T cell receptor beta chains from one sample in a study of cytomegalovirus exposure and HLA in healthy donors. Generated by immunoSEQ multiplex PCR, the TCRdb table keeps only in-frame clones and is missing some. The sample lists about 160,000 clones, about 96% occurring once. Material: PBMCs. These TCRs come from a woman between 18 and 30 years old in good health and CMV-seronegative. CDR3s include the opening cysteine and the closing phenylalanine or tryptophan. D genes are given only for firm matches. Where a row states a size, it is once, few, many or the class of an expanded clone; other rows omit it.

TRBV2	once	TRBJ2-2	TRBD2	TGTGCCAGCAAAAAAGGGACTAGCGGGGCGATGCTCACCGGGGAGCTGTTTTTT	CASKKGTSGAMLTGELFF
TRBV19	NA	TRBJ2-5	TRBD2	TGTGCCAGTAGTACCCAGACTAGCGGTCAAGAGACCCAGTACTTC	CASSTQTSGQETQYF
TRBV5-1	NA	TRBJ1-6	NA	TGCGCCAGCTCAGTGGGTGACGGGAATTCACCCCTCCACTTT	CASSVGDGNSPLHF
TRBV6-1	NA	TRBJ1-6	NA	TGTGCCAGCAGTGAAACCACAGGATTTCATTCACCCCTCCACTTT	CASSETTGFHSPLHF
TRBV10-3	NA	TRBJ1-6	NA	TGTGCCATCAGTGTAGGGGGATCACCCCTCCACTTT	CAISVGGSPLHF
TRBV4-1	NA	TRBJ2-7	NA	TGCGCCAGCAGCCAAGTGGAGACGGGCTCCTACGAGCAGTACTTC	CASSQVETGSYEQYF
TRBV9	NA	TRBJ2-6	TRBD1	TGTGCCAGTATAGGCCGCGTTGGGGCAGGGGGTGATGGGGCCAACGTCCTGACTTTC	CASIGRVGAGGDGANVLTF
TRBV7-9	NA	TRBJ1-3	NA	TGTGCCAGCAGCCTCTTGGGACATTCATCTGGAAACACCATATATTTT	CASSLLGHSSGNTIYF
TRBV9	NA	TRBJ2-3	TRBD2	TGTGCCAGCGGAACTAGCGGGGGATCCACAGATACGCAGTATTTT	CASGTSGGSTDTQYF
TRBV29-1	once	TRBJ2-7	TRBD1	TGCAGCGTTGAACAGGGGGTGCCATACGAGCAGTACTTC	CSVEQGVPYEQYF
TRBV4-1	NA	TRBJ1-2	NA	TGCGCCAGCAGCCAAGAGGCCCATGTCCGGGGTCGCGATGGCTACACCTTC	CASSQEAHVRGRDGYTF
TRBV30	NA	TRBJ1-5	TRBD1	TGTGCCTGGGCACAGGGGACTCAGCCCCAGCATTTT	CAWAQGTQPQHF
TRBV2	NA	TRBJ2-7	NA	TGTGCCAGCAGTCAAGCGGAGCTGTACGAGCAGTACTTC	CASSQAELYEQYF
TRBV4-1	NA	TRBJ1-4	NA	TGCGCCAGCAGCCAAGCCGGGACACGTGGGGAAAAACTGTTTTTT	CASSQAGTRGEKLFF
TRBV2	NA	TRBJ1-2	TRBD1	TGTGCCAGCAGTGAGGGGGGACAGAACTATGGCTACACCTTC	CASSEGGQNYGYTF